A selection of T cell receptor beta chains follows, all from one sample in a study of identifying expanded T cells in peripheral blood. Clones were sequenced by immunoSEQ multiplex PCR, and TCRdb holds only the in-frame ones, with some missing. The sample lists over 85,000 clones; 70% to 90% were seen once. The sequencing input was blood. These receptors all come from a person aged 18 to 75 in good health. Both conserved end residues are part of each CDR3. The D gene is left open where the match is weak. Part of the rows lack a size; the others show once, few, many or a class for expanded clones.

TRBD2 NA TRBJ2-3 TRBV27 CASSPRTSGRVGTDTQYF TGTGCCAGCAGTCCTAGGACTAGCGGGAGGGTGGGCACAGATACGCAGTATTTT
NA once TRBJ1-2 TRBV7-2 CASSLSQESLGYTF TGTGCCAGCAGCTTAAGCCAGGAAAGTCTTGGCTACACCTTC
NA few TRBJ1-2 TRBV2 CASRELNYGYTF TGTGCCAGCCGCGAGCTTAACTATGGCTACACCTTC
TRBD1 NA TRBJ1-4 TRBV27 CASTRDRDINEKLFF TGTGCCAGCACTAGGGACAGGGATATTAATGAAAAACTGTTTTTT
NA few TRBJ1-5 TRBV30 CAWSASGQPQHF TGTGCCTGGAGTGCGTCTGGGCAGCCCCAGCATTTT
NA NA TRBJ1-2 TRBV30 CAWSVRGGTGYGYTF TGTGCCTGGAGTGTACGAGGGGGAACCGGCTATGGCTACACCTTC
NA NA TRBJ1-1 TRBV7-3 CASSLSPGPGLPLFF TGTGCCAGCAGCTTAAGCCCTGGGCCGGGGCTACCGCTATTCTTT
TRBD1 NA TRBJ2-2 TRBV7-9 CASSRGQANTGELFF TGTGCCAGCAGCCGGGGACAGGCGAACACCGGGGAGCTGTTTTTT
NA few TRBJ1-5 TRBV4-3 CASSQDIFRSLQPQHF TGCGCCAGCAGCCAAGATATTTTCCGCAGCCTGCAGCCCCAGCATTTT
NA NA TRBJ2-7 TRBV18 CASSRNVNQAGSYEQYF TGTGCCAGCTCACGCAACGTCAATCAGGCCGGCTCCTACGAGCAGTACTTC
TRBD1 NA TRBJ2-1 TRBV5-8 CASSLTGGNYNEQFF TGTGCCAGCAGCCTAACAGGGGGGAACTACAATGAGCAGTTCTTC
NA NA TRBJ2-3 TRBV18 CASSPMDRRATDTQYF TGTGCCAGCTCACCCATGGACAGGAGGGCCACAGATACGCAGTATTTT
NA NA TRBJ2-5 TRBV19 CASSINWRETQYF TGTGCCAGTAGTATTAATTGGAGGGAGACCCAGTACTTC
NA NA TRBJ1-4 TRBV10-2 CASRIGTTTNEKLFF TGCGCCAGCAGGATCGGGACAACAACTAATGAAAAACTGTTTTTT
NA NA TRBJ1-5 TRBV6-1 CASSELEGISNQPQHF TGTGCCAGCAGTGAATTAGAAGGGATCAGCAATCAGCCCCAGCATTTT
TRBD1 NA TRBJ1-2 TRBV9 CASSGPGQAIYGYTF TGTGCCAGCAGCGGGCCGGGACAGGCGATCTATGGCTACACCTTC
TRBD1 NA TRBJ1-3 TRBV6-5 CASSYLSRGPGNTIYF TGTGCCAGCAGTTACTTATCCAGGGGGCCTGGAAACACCATATATTTT
TRBD1 NA TRBJ2-5 TRBV5-1 CASSTGQAQETQYF TGCGCCAGCAGCACCGGACAGGCTCAAGAGACCCAGTACTTC
NA NA TRBJ1-5 TRBV7-8 CASRRGGGTSGQPQHF TGTGCCAGCAGGAGAGGTGGGGGGACGAGCGGTCAGCCCCAGCATTTT
NA NA TRBJ2-6 TRBV11-2 CASSLGILAGTGANVLTF TGTGCCAGCAGCTTAGGAATCCTCGCAGGGACTGGGGCCAACGTCCTGACTTTC
NA NA TRBJ2-5 TRBV15 CATSRVGTVGFGTQYF TGTGCCACCAGCAGAGTTGGCACGGTGGGGTTCGGGACCCAGTACTTC
NA NA TRBJ1-1 TRBV4-2 CASSIQGVYTEAFF TGTGCCAGCAGCATACAGGGTGTATACACTGAAGCTTTCTTT
NA NA TRBJ2-7 TRBV11-2 CASSPGTSSSYEQYF TGTGCCAGCAGCCCCGGGACATCCAGCTCCTACGAGCAGTACTTC
TRBD1 once TRBJ1-2 TRBV11-1 CASSLNPGTVSFGYTF TGTGCCAGCAGCCTAAACCCCGGGACAGTCTCGTTTGGCTACACCTTC
NA NA TRBJ2-2 TRBV5-4 CASSVSGELFF TGTGCCAGCAGCGTAAGCGGGGAGCTGTTTTTT
TRBD2 NA TRBJ2-7 TRBV5-5 CASSSQPGLAAYEQYF TGTGCCAGCAGCTCACAGCCGGGACTAGCGGCCTACGAGCAGTACTTC
NA NA TRBJ2-7 TRBV27 CASSLSYEQYF TGTGCCAGCAGTTTATCATACGAGCAGTACTTC
NA NA TRBJ2-5 TRBV5-4 CASSPNPGSQETQYF TGTGCCAGCAGCCCCAACCCGGGCTCACAAGAGACCCAGTACTTC
NA NA TRBJ1-2 TRBV6-5 CASSYSRGNGYTF TGTGCCAGCAGTTACTCGCGAGGGAATGGCTACACCTTC
TRBD1 NA TRBJ1-4 TRBV19 CASSMSSRTGGSDEKLFF TGTGCCAGTAGTATGAGTAGTAGGACAGGGGGTTCGGATGAAAAACTGTTTTTT
TRBD1 NA TRBJ2-3 TRBV5-6 CASSLPNRGPDTQYF TGTGCCAGCAGCTTGCCCAACAGGGGCCCAGATACGCAGTATTTT
TRBD1 NA TRBJ2-7 TRBV6-6 CASSTGTVVYEQYF TGTGCCAGCAGTACCGGGACAGTTGTCTACGAGCAGTACTTC
NA NA TRBJ1-2 TRBV30 CAWSLGSESGYTF TGTGCCTGGAGCCTCGGCTCGGAGAGTGGCTACACCTTC
TRBD2 NA TRBJ2-1 TRBV28 CASSFSGRANSYNEQFF TGTGCCAGCAGTTTCAGCGGGAGGGCGAACTCCTACAATGAGCAGTTCTTC
NA once TRBJ2-3 TRBV28 CASSVRRQAQYF TGTGCCAGCAGTGTGCGCCGTCAAGCGCAGTATTTT
TRBD2 NA TRBJ2-1 TRBV10-1 CASSESLAGNNEQFF TGCGCCAGCAGTGAGTCGCTAGCGGGCAACAATGAGCAGTTCTTC
NA few TRBJ1-2 TRBV6-6 CASSYGPTNYGYTF TGTGCCAGCAGTTACGGTCCGACTAACTATGGCTACACCTTC
NA NA TRBJ2-7 TRBV12-5 CASGPGTSYEQYF TGTGCTAGTGGTCCGGGGACCTCCTACGAGCAGTACTTC
NA NA TRBJ2-5 TRBV5-1 CASSLAVQETQYF TGCGCCAGCAGCTTGGCGGTCCAAGAGACCCAGTACTTC
NA NA TRBJ1-4 TRBV2 CASSGARGNEKLFF TGTGCCAGCAGTGGGGCACGGGGGAATGAAAAACTGTTTTTT
TRBD1 NA TRBJ2-5 TRBV5-6 CASSSYDREVETQYF TGTGCCAGCAGCTCCTACGACAGGGAAGTGGAGACCCAGTACTTC
NA NA TRBJ2-7 TRBV27 CASSPQPRGSYEQYF TGTGCCAGCAGTCCTCAACCTAGGGGGTCCTACGAGCAGTACTTC
NA NA TRBJ1-1 TRBV10-3 CAISDPNRQNTEAFF TGTGCCATCAGTGACCCTAATCGCCAGAACACTGAAGCTTTCTTT
NA NA TRBJ2-1 TRBV5-1 CASSLVPSHNEQFF TGCGCCAGCAGCTTAGTCCCCTCGCACAATGAGCAGTTCTTC
NA few TRBJ2-2 TRBV4-2 CASSQDPGNTGELFF TGTGCCAGCAGCCAAGATCCTGGGAACACCGGGGAGCTGTTTTTT